The clone carrying this TCR beta chain was counted at least ten times. What it binds is unknown. This entry comes from a study of neurological immune-mediated disorders. Germline CDR1 SGHRS, CDR2 YFSETQ. The V end was cut by 1 base, the J end by 1 base, with 8 bases between. The CDR3 sequence is 14 residues long. By 5'RACE with 10-nucleotide random UMIs, the cDNA was made. TCRdb passed the 5' RACE reads through MiXCR, listing each CDR3 protein once. Of tens of thousands of distinct CDR3 sequences listed, 4.5% to 7% are singletons. Sorted libraries used some 920,000 CD4+ or CD8+ T cells. The study, taken as a whole, reports: The greatest TCR clonal expansion appeared in HTLV-1-associated myelopathy and the smallest, falling below healthy controls, in multiple sclerosis.

The sample was CD4+ T cells from blood. V and J are TRBV5-1 and TRBJ1-1; D unresolved. The clonotype was recovered from a woman aged 18-35 years with multiple sclerosis. CDR3 in amino acids: CASSLSLANTEAFF. CDR3 nucleotide sequence: TGCGCCAGCAGCTTGAGCCTGGCGAACACTGAAGCTTTCTTT.